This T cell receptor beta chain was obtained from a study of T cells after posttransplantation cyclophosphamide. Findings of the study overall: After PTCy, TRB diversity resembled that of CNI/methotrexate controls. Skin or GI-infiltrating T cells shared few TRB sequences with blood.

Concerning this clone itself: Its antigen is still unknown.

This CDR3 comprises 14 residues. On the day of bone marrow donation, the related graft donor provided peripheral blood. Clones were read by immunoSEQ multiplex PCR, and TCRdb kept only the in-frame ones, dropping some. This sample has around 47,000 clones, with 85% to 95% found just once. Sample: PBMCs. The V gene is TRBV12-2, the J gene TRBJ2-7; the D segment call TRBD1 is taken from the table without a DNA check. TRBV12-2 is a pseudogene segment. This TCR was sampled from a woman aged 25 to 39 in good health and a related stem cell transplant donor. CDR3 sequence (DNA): TGTGCAAGTCGCACGACAGGGCTGGACTACGAGCAGTACTTC. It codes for CASRTTGLDYEQYF.